What follows are 30 T cell receptor beta chains derived from one specimen sequenced in a study of T cells after yellow fever vaccination. TCRdb used MiXCR to reprocess the 5' RACE reads, holding one entry per CDR3 protein. Among 200,000 to 300,000 distinct CDR3 sequences, about 7% were seen once, and the ten largest hold roughly 0.93%. This material consisted of CD4+ T cells sorted from PBMCs, taken 15 days after the yellow fever booster vaccination. The origin of the receptors is a man aged 25 to 40 who received the YFV17D yellow fever vaccine.

This clonotype was seen a handful of times. The gene calls are TRBV3-1 and TRBJ2-1; 7 bases are shared with TRBD2. The CDR3 contains 14 residues. With V trimmed by 6 bases and J by 4 bases, 6 bases remained unmatched. From germline, CDR1 is LGHDT and CDR2 YNNKEL (reference sequence). CDR3 coding DNA: TGTGCCAGCAGGCTAGCGGCCCGTTACAATGAGCAGTTCTTC. It encodes CASRLAARYNEQFF.

This clonotype has more than one count but fewer than ten. The J gene is TRBJ1-2, the V gene TRBV6-2 or TRBV6-3; no reliable D call. V was pared by 0 bases and J by 2 bases, with 7 bases between. There are 14 residues in the CDR3. From germline, CDR1 is MNHEY and CDR2 SVGEGT. This CDR3 is CASSYSQGNYGYTF. The DNA for the CDR3 is TGTGCCAGCAGTTACTCTCAAGGGAACTATGGCTACACCTTC.

This clonotype turned up a few times. Sequence at one end of the junction differs from germline and may be a read error. This rearrangement joins TRBV4-3 to TRBJ2-1; TRBD1 aligns across 10 bases. The V gene's germline CDR1 is LGHNA and CDR2 YSLEER. The CDR3 extends over 13 amino acids. The CDR3 is CASSQGDRGLKVF. The CDR3 DNA sequence: TGCGCCAGCAGCCAAGGGGACAGGGGACTAAAAGTCTTC.

This clonotype was detected a few times. V is TRBV6-2 or TRBV6-3 and J is TRBJ2-6, with D unclear. The germline V and J ends were trimmed by 1 base and 9 bases, with 1 base remaining between them. CDR1 MNHEY and CDR2 SVGEGT come from the germline V gene. CDR3 size: 11 residues. Written as DNA, the CDR3 is TGTGCCAGCAGTTACTACAACGTCCTGACTTTC. Protein: CASSYYNVLTF.

This chain links TRBV20-1 with TRBJ2-3; tentative D call: TRBD2 (6 bases). CDR1 and CDR2 from the germline V gene are DFQATT and SNEGSKA (reference sequence). The CDR3 is 15 amino acids. The V end lost 1 base, the J end lost 1 base, and 12 bases lay between the germline ends. The CDR3 sequence is CSARGYPGGTDTQYF. The DNA for the CDR3 is TGCAGTGCTAGAGGTTATCCGGGAGGCACAGATACGCAGTATTTT.

This clonotype was seen many times. The J gene is TRBJ2-2, the V gene TRBV5-1; the match to TRBD2 covers 11 bases. The V gene end was trimmed by 6 bases and the J gene end by 3 bases; junction bases not matched to a gene: 1. CDR3 size: 14 residues. Germline lookup yields CDR1 SGHRS and CDR2 YFSETQ. CDR3 sequence (DNA): TGCGCCAGCACACTAGCGGGAGACACCGGGGAGCTGTTTTTT. This encodes CASTLAGDTGELFF.

This clonotype has a handful of counts. The V and J genes are TRBV10-3 and TRBJ2-1; D not certain. Looked up from germline, CDR1 is ENHRY and CDR2 is SYGVKD. With 5 bases removed from V and 2 bases from J, the gap between germline ends came to 4 bases. The CDR3 is 12 residues long. The CDR3 sequence: CAISRTYNEQFF. The CDR3 region has the DNA TGTGCCATCAGTCGGACCTACAATGAGCAGTTCTTC.

The chain combines TRBV7-8 with TRBJ2-1; D is possibly TRBD1 or TRBD2 (5 bases each). The germline gives CDR1 SGHVS, CDR2 FQNEAQ. Trimming removed 2 bases at V and 1 base at J, with 12 bases between. This CDR3 is built from 16 residues. Here the CDR3 reads CASSLRRGPSYNEQFF. The CDR3 region has the DNA TGTGCCAGCAGCTTAAGACGGGGACCGTCCTACAATGAGCAGTTCTTC.

This clonotype has only a few counts. The chain carries TRBV6-2 or TRBV6-3 and TRBJ2-5; D gene unclear. Trimming cost V 7 bases and J 7 bases, with 10 bases left between them. Germline V lookup: CDR1 MNHEY, CDR2 SVGEGT. The CDR3 loop spans 11 amino acids. CDR3 in DNA: TGTGCCAGCACCCAACGATGGACCCAGTACTTC. This codes for CASTQRWTQYF.

At least ten counts were recorded for this clonotype. The chain is built from TRBV6-2 or TRBV6-3 and TRBJ2-4; TRBD2 agrees at 8 bases. V trimming: 10 bases; J trimming: 2 bases; junction bases outside the gene matches: 7. The CDR3 is 14 amino acids. Germline V gene sequence: CDR1 MNHEY, CDR2 SVGEGT. The CDR3: CAIGRGSSKNIQYF. The CDR3 DNA sequence: TGTGCCATCGGGAGGGGCTCTTCCAAAAACATTCAGTACTTC.

This clonotype was counted at least ten times. The chain combines TRBV21-1 with TRBJ2-7. TRBV21-1 is a known pseudogene. This CDR3 has 12 amino acids. Here the CDR3 DNA reads TGTGCCAGCAGCAAAGTTGGGCACGAGCAGTACTTC. It translates to CASSKVGHEQYF.

There are a few counts of this clonotype. The chain links TRBV15 to TRBJ2-5, with a possible D match to TRBD1 (6 bases). This CDR3 contains 14 residues. V lost 8 bases to trimming and J lost 4 bases, with 17 bases between them. Germline values: CDR1 LNHNV, CDR2 YYDKDF (reference sequence). CDR3 coding DNA: TGTGCCACCCAATCGGGACAAGAGAGAGAGACCCAGTACTTC. Its translation: CATQSGQERETQYF.

The chain has TRBV7-6 and TRBJ2-1; D uncertain. The CDR3 totals 12 residues. Trimming stripped 4 bases from V and 10 bases from J, with 11 bases between. The germline gives CDR1 SGHVS, CDR2 FNYEAQ. The CDR3 sequence: CASSSTTPEQFF. As DNA, the CDR3 is TGTGCCAGCAGCTCAACGACCCCCGAGCAGTTCTTC.

In this sample, this clonotype turned up many times. V and J are TRBV7-2 and TRBJ1-2, with D perhaps TRBD1 (5 bases). CDR1 is SGHTA, CDR2 FQGNSA, per germline. This CDR3 has 13 residues. V was cut by 5 bases and J by 8 bases, with 15 bases left in between. The CDR3 sequence is CASSPRVGRGYTF. The CDR3 bases are TGTGCCAGCAGCCCCCGTGTGGGGCGAGGCTACACCTTC.

The chain has TRBV20-1 and TRBJ2-1; 8 bases match TRBD2. CDR3 length: 16 residues. V trimming: 1 base; J trimming: 0 bases; junction bases outside the gene matches: 5. Germline lookup yields CDR1 DFQATT and CDR2 SNEGSKA (reference sequence). CDR3 sequence: CSARVLAGGSYNEQFF. The CDR3 DNA reads TGCAGTGCTAGAGTTCTCGCGGGAGGCTCCTACAATGAGCAGTTCTTC.

The chain is built from TRBV18 and TRBJ1-1; D remains unclear. Germline V gives CDR1 KGHSH, CDR2 LQKENI. V was pared by 1 base and J by 1 base, with 4 bases between. CDR3 length: 13 residues. CDR3 region: CASSPLGNTEAFF. The CDR3 coding sequence is TGTGCCAGCTCACCACTTGGGAACACTGAAGCTTTCTTT.

This clonotype was picked up many times. The chain carries TRBV29-1 and TRBJ2-5; 10 bases fit TRBD2. The germline CDR1 and CDR2 sequences are SQVTM and ANQGSEA. This CDR3 is built from 15 residues. V was pared by 4 bases and J by 2 bases, with 7 bases of the junction left unmatched. The CDR3 loop is CSVGFTSGIQETQYF. The CDR3 nucleotides read TGCAGCGTTGGCTTCACTAGCGGGATACAAGAGACCCAGTACTTC.

The rearrangement uses TRBV20-1 and TRBJ2-5, with 11 positions matching TRBD2. V lost 3 bases and J lost 4; bases outside the gene matches: 7. Per the germline V gene, CDR1 is DFQATT and CDR2 is SNEGSKA (reference sequence). This CDR3 comprises 15 residues. CDR3 in amino acids: CSARIAGGPGETQYF. CDR3 coding DNA: TGCAGTGCTAGGATAGCGGGAGGGCCAGGAGAGACCCAGTACTTC.

Many counts were recorded for this clonotype. This rearrangement joins TRBV7-2 to TRBJ2-7, with 8 nucleotides matching TRBD1. Trimming removed 5 bases from V and 3 bases from J; junction bases left unmatched: 9. The germline CDR1 and CDR2 sequences are SGHTA and FQGNSA. CDR3 length: 15 residues. This chain's CDR3 is CASSPMGTGDYEQYF. As DNA, the CDR3 is TGTGCCAGCAGCCCAATGGGGACAGGAGACTACGAGCAGTACTTC. Full variable domain (missing parts from reference TRBV7-2 and TRBJ2-7): GAGVSQSPSNKVTEKGKDVELRCDPISGHTALYWYRQSLGQGLEFLIYFQGNSAPDKSGLPSDRFSAERTGGSVSTLTIQRTQQEDSAVYLCASSPMGTGDYEQYFGPGTRLTVT.

The rearrangement uses TRBV15 and TRBJ1-4; D might be TRBD1 (6 bases). Germline CDR1 LNHNV, CDR2 YYDKDF (reference sequence). V lost 0 bases to trimming and J lost 5 bases, with 19 bases between them. The length of the CDR3 is 18 residues. The CDR3, as DNA: TGTGCCACCAGCAGAGATAGAGGGGGATGGGTCCGGAATGAAAAACTGTTTTTT. It is translated as CATSRDRGGWVRNEKLFF.

This clonotype was picked up many times. The V and J genes are TRBV4-2 and TRBJ2-7, with 9 bases lining up with TRBD2. Losses at the gene ends were 3 bases for V and 2 bases for J; bases not matched to a gene: 8. Germline CDR1 is LGHNA and CDR2 is YNFKEQ. The CDR3 totals 16 residues. CDR3 residues: CASSQRSTSGTYEQYF. The DNA for the CDR3 is TGTGCCAGCAGCCAGAGATCGACTAGCGGAACCTACGAGCAGTACTTC.

This clonotype was recorded at least ten times. The chain employs TRBV29-1 and TRBJ1-4; a weak D match, TRBD1 (6 bases). With 5 bases removed from V and 6 bases from J, the gap between germline ends came to 13 bases. The germline V gene encodes CDR1 SQVTM and CDR2 ANQGSEA. The CDR3 has 13 amino acids. The CDR3, as DNA: TGCAGCGTTAAAACAGGGCCGGATGAAAAACTGTTTTTT. It yields the protein CSVKTGPDEKLFF.

The sample holds a few counts of this clonotype. The rearrangement joins TRBV28 to TRBJ2-3; the match to TRBD1 covers 8 bases. J gave up 6 bases and V 7 bases, and 15 bases lay outside the gene matches. Germline loops: CDR1 MDHEN, CDR2 SYDVKM. CDR3 length equals 16 residues. CDR3: CASMPWGQGAIDTQYF. The DNA for the CDR3 is TGTGCCAGCATGCCTTGGGGTCAGGGGGCGATCGATACGCAGTATTTT.

V gene TRBV19 combines with J gene TRBJ2-1; 9 nucleotides match TRBD2. Trimming removed 7 bases from V and 7 bases from J; junction bases left unmatched: 11. The CDR3 contains 15 residues. Germline CDR1 LNHDA, CDR2 SQIVND (reference sequence). In DNA form, the CDR3 reads TGTGCCAGTACTCTTTCGCGGGGGGGTCTAAATGAGCAGTTCTTC. The encoded protein is CASTLSRGGLNEQFF.

With regard to this clonotype: Given a much more abundant clone one base away, this may be a read error. The V and J genes are TRBV5-1 and TRBJ2-5; D gene unclear. Germline CDR1 is SGHRS and CDR2 is YFSETQ. The CDR3 has 13 amino acids. The ends were cut back, 0 bases at V and 1 base at J, with 4 bases in the middle. The CDR3 reads CASSLGIQETQYF. DNA of the CDR3: TGCGCCAGCAGCTTGGGGATCCAAGAGACCCAGTACTTC.

The rearrangement uses TRBV5-1 and TRBJ2-1; 13 positions match TRBD2. Germline CDR1 and CDR2: SGHRS and YFSETQ. CDR3 length: 16 amino acids. V was clipped by 1 base and J by 6 bases; unmatched bases: 4. DNA for the CDR3: TGCGCCAGCAGCTTGCCCGGGACTAGCGGGGCCAATGAGCAGTTCTTC. This encodes CASSLPGTSGANEQFF. The whole variable domain, remainder taken from reference TRBV5-1 and TRBJ2-1, is KAGVTQTPRYLIKTRGQQVTLSCSPISGHRSVSWYQQTPGQGLQFLFEYFSETQRNKGNFPGRFSGRQFSNSRSEMNVSTLELGDSALYLCASSLPGTSGANEQFFGPGTRLTVL.

This clonotype was seen at least ten times. The chain employs TRBV7-2 and TRBJ2-7, with D possibly being TRBD1 or TRBD2 (6 bases each). The germline V gene encodes CDR1 SGHTA and CDR2 FQGNSA. CDR3 length: 14 residues. Trimming shortened V by 0 bases and J by 3 bases, and 9 bases separated the two germline ends. This CDR3 reads CASSLAGGYYEQYF. The CDR3 nucleotides are TGTGCCAGCAGCTTAGCCGGGGGCTACTACGAGCAGTACTTC.

This clonotype was counted ten times or more. The V and J genes are TRBV5-5 and TRBJ1-4; D not certain. In germline, CDR1 is SGHKS, CDR2 YYEKEE (reference sequence). Between the trimmed V and J ends, which lost 3 bases and 2 bases, there was a span of 8 bases. This CDR3 region has 14 residues. In nucleotides, the CDR3 is TGTGCCAGCAGCTGGACCACCACTAATGAAAAACTGTTTTTT. Translating it yields CASSWTTTNEKLFF.

This clonotype was recorded many times. The chain couples TRBV4-3 to TRBJ2-3; D possibly corresponds to TRBD2 (6 bases). This CDR3 is built from 15 residues. The V gene lost 3 bases and the J gene lost 5 bases, with 15 bases spanning the gap. Germline CDR1 reads LGHNA; CDR2 reads YSLEER. The CDR3 spells CASSQRLVKLDTQYF. DNA of the CDR3: TGCGCCAGCAGCCAGAGACTAGTAAAATTAGATACGCAGTATTTT.

This clonotype came up a few times. The rearrangement links TRBV20-1 to TRBJ1-1; D is ambiguous. The germline V gene encodes CDR1 DFQATT and CDR2 SNEGSKA (reference sequence). CDR3 size: 13 residues. Trimming stripped 6 bases from V and 1 base from J, with 12 bases between. CDR3 sequence reads: CSARRSANTEAFF. In nucleotides, the CDR3 is TGCAGTGCCAGGAGGTCGGCGAACACTGAAGCTTTCTTT.